The 13 T cell receptor beta chains below all came from one sample that was sequenced in a study of shared clonotypes between healthy human individuals. This table comes from immunoSEQ multiplex PCR, and its TCRdb copy is limited to in-frame clones, with some not included. The sample lists approximately 720,000 clones; about two thirds were seen once. Sequencing was performed on memory CD4+ T cells sorted from blood. The subset: CD45RA-negative fraction. The receptors shown here come from a young woman in good health.

This chain joins TRBV18 and TRBJ1-5; D is uncertain. Trimming pared 5 bases from V and 4 bases from J, leaving 12 bases between. The V gene's germline CDR1 is KGHSH and CDR2 LQKENI. The CDR3 contains 14 residues. The chain's CDR3 is CASSSAQLNQPQHF. The CDR3 nucleotides are TGTGCCAGCTCAAGTGCCCAGCTTAATCAGCCCCAGCATTTT.

The J gene is TRBJ1-3, the V gene TRBV21-1; the table names TRBD1, a call not compared with the DNA. TRBV21-1 is designated a pseudogene. The CDR3 sequence is 14 residues long. As DNA, the CDR3 is TGTGCCAGCAGCAAGCAGGGAACTGGAAACACCATATATTTT. It yields the protein CASSKQGTGNTIYF.

The chain recombines TRBV5-4 with TRBJ2-2; TRBD1 or TRBD2 may be the D gene (6 bases each). V was cut by 4 bases and J by 5 bases, with 18 bases left in between. The CDR3 length is 16 residues. The germline gives CDR1 SGHNT, CDR2 YYREEE (reference sequence). In nucleotides, the CDR3 is TGTGCCAGCAGCGGGAATAGGGGGGCTGAAACCGGGGAGCTGTTTTTT. It specifies CASSGNRGAETGELFF.

The chain has TRBV11-2 and TRBJ2-1, with D perhaps given as TRBD1 or TRBD2 (5 bases each). V lost 5 bases and J 7 bases, leaving 15 bases between the germline ends. Germline V gene sequence: CDR1 SGHAT, CDR2 FQNNGV. This CDR3 has 14 residues. CDR3 amino acids: CASSNSRGANEQFF. The CDR3 bases are TGTGCCAGCAGCAACTCGAGAGGGGCAAATGAGCAGTTCTTC.

In its sample, this clone was seen once. This chain connects TRBV14 to TRBJ1-1; 11 bases match TRBD1. The J segment lost 3 bases and the V segment lost 8 bases, leaving 14 bases of the junction unmatched. The CDR3 covers 17 residues. Germline assignment: CDR1 SGHDN and CDR2 FVKESK. CDR3 in amino acids: CASRALSGTGGDTEAFF. The CDR3 DNA follows: TGTGCCAGCCGGGCCCTATCCGGGACAGGGGGAGACACTGAAGCTTTCTTT.

The table lists this clone with a few counts. The rearrangement links TRBV28 to TRBJ1-1; no firm D call. The germline V gene has CDR1 MDHEN and CDR2 SYDVKM. V was trimmed by 3 bases and J by 1 base, leaving 9 bases between them. The CDR3 totals 14 residues. CDR3 sequence: CASSLRAGNTEAFF. The DNA of the CDR3 is TGTGCCAGCAGTTTGAGGGCAGGGAACACTGAAGCTTTCTTT.

The J gene is TRBJ1-2, the V gene TRBV6-5; a weak D match, TRBD1 (5 bases). CDR3 length: 13 residues. The V and J ends lost 7 bases and 8 bases respectively, with 17 bases between them. In germline, CDR1 is MNHEY, CDR2 SVGAGI. This CDR3 reads CASKKSGFRGYTF. The CDR3 DNA sequence: TGTGCCAGCAAAAAATCAGGGTTTCGGGGCTACACCTTC.

This chain joins TRBV5-1 and TRBJ2-5; 14 nucleotides match TRBD2. Trimming cost V 0 bases and J 5 bases; bases outside gene matches: 6. CDR1 SGHRS and CDR2 YFSETQ come from the germline V gene. The CDR3 is 17 amino acids. CDR3 in DNA: TGCGCCAGCAGCTTGGCGGGGACTAGCGGGAGTCAGGAGACCCAGTACTTC. As protein: CASSLAGTSGSQETQYF.

This clone has a handful of counts. The V and J genes are TRBV10-2 and TRBJ1-4; tentatively, D is TRBD1 (6 bases). CDR1 and CDR2 (germline): WSHSY, SAAADI. The ends were cut back, 4 bases at V and 2 bases at J, with 11 bases in the middle. CDR3 length: 15 residues. CDR3 loop: CASSALGGTNEKLFF. For the CDR3, the DNA is TGCGCCAGCAGTGCCTTGGGGGGCACTAATGAAAAACTGTTTTTT.

This clone came up once. The chain couples TRBV5-1 to TRBJ2-1; D is uncertain. CDR3 length: 14 residues. Looked up from germline, CDR1 is SGHRS and CDR2 is YFSETQ. V lost 0 bases and J 7 bases, leaving 11 bases between the germline ends. CDR3 amino acids: CASSLAGPKNEQFF. CDR3 DNA sequence: TGCGCCAGCAGCTTGGCCGGACCGAAGAATGAGCAGTTCTTC.

This chain joins TRBV6-1 and TRBJ2-7; D possibly corresponds to TRBD2 (5 bases). The CDR3 length is 15 residues. V was cut by 2 bases and J by 6 bases, with 17 bases left in between. Looked up from germline, CDR1 is MNHNS and CDR2 is SASEGT. The CDR3 DNA is TGTGCCAGCAGTGAAACGGGGAGTGGGGTCACCGAGCAGTACTTC. Protein sequence: CASSETGSGVTEQYF.

Worth noting for this clone: The sample contains more than one DNA sequence encoding this CDR3. This sequence joins TRBV7-9 and TRBJ1-1, with D perhaps matching TRBD1 (6 bases). Germline CDR1 SEHNR, CDR2 FQNEAQ (reference sequence). CDR3 length equals 15 residues. V shed 2 bases and J shed 0 bases, with 10 bases lying between them. The CDR3 is CASSLKGGLNTEAFF. CDR3 bases: TGTGCCAGCAGCTTAAAGGGGGGCTTGAACACTGAAGCTTTCTTT.

This sequence joins TRBV29-1 and TRBJ2-7, with D possibly matching TRBD2 (6 bases). Deletions cut 4 bases from V and 5 bases from J, with 21 bases between. CDR3 length: 15 amino acids. Germline CDR1 is SQVTM and CDR2 is ANQGSEA. As DNA, the CDR3 is TGCAGCGTTGTTGGGGGTGGCGGGATGTACGACGAGCAGTACTTC. The encoded protein is CSVVGGGGMYDEQYF.